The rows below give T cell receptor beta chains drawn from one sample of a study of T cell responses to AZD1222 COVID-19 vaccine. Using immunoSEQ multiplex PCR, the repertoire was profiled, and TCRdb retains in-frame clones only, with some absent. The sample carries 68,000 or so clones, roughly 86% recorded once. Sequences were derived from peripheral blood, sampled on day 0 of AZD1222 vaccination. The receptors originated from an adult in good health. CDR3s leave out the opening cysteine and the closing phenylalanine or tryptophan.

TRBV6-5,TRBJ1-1,ASSRRGVDTEAF
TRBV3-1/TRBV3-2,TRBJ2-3,ASSLRDYSTDTQY
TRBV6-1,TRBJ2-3,ASSDRPSLHRGTQY
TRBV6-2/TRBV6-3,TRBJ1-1,ASSPPRGRDMNTEAF
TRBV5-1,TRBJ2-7,ASIQDSYEQY
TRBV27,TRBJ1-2,ASSFLGFYGYT
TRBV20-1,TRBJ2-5,SASVASETQY
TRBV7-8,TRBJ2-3,ASSLVQRGLAGGDTQY
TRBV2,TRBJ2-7,ASSEETSGGGYEQY
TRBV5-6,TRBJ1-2,ASRARGQGNYGYT
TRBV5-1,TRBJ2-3,ASSLATGGSDTQY
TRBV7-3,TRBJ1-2,ASSLSRNYGYT
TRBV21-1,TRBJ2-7,ASSKTGLSSGSYEQY
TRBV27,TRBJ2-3,ASSPGTGAAGDTQY
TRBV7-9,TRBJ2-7,ASSLTSGTYEQY
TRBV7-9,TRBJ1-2,ASSSTGDRGTGYT
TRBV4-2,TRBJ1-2,ASSQDIGDGYT
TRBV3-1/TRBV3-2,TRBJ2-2,ASSQDWGAGCTGELF
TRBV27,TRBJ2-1,ASRGLALEQF
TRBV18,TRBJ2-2,ASSPARSNTGELF
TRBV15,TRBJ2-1,ATSRDLRELNEQF
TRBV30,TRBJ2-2,AWSGLANTGELF
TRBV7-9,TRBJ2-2,ASSLIWTTSTGELF
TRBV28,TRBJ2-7,AILSGSAYEQY
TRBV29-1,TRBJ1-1,SVDSDRGLTEAF
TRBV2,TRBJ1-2,ASSDSFNYGYT
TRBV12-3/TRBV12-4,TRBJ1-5,ASSRDGWEPQH
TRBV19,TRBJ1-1,ASSIPVGRGDTEAF
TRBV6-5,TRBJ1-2,ASSYGTGSNYGYT
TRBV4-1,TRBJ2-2,ASSHALGEGELF
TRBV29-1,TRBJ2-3,SVETSRNTDTQY
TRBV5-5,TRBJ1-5,ASSSDPGRLAPQH
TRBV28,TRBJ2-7,ASSLSQGAREQY
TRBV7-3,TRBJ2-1,ASSSSFNEQF
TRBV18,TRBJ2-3,ASSPPPTDTQY
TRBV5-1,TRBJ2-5,ASSLAAGEGETQY
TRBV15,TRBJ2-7,ATSNRDGSYEQY
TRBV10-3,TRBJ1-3,AIREEVSGNTIY
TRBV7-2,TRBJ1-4,ASSLVPPGQGLEKLF
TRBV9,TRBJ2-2,ASSVRTSGKPGELF
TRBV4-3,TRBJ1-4,ASSQVGGDNEKLF
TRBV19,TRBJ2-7,ASSFGTGGYEQY
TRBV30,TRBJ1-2,AWSPNRAYRYT
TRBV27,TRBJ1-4,ASSLRGRENEKLF